These T cell receptor beta chains were read from a single sample in a study of beta chain features in type 1 diabetes. Produced via immunoSEQ multiplex PCR; TCRdb's table is partial and in-frame only. The table has about 15,000 clones, 65% seen once. What was sequenced was stem cell memory CD4+ T cells from blood. Source of these receptors: a woman under 30 with type 1 diabetes. CDR3s include the opening cysteine and the closing phenylalanine or tryptophan. The D gene is left open where the match is weak. Only part of the rows carry a size: once, few, many, or a class if the clone is expanded.

size: few; V: TRBV10-3; J: TRBJ1-4; D: .; CDR3: CAISDRQGAEKLFF; DNA: TGTGCCATCAGTGACCGGCAGGGTGCTGAAAAACTGTTTTTT
size: .; V: TRBV7-2; J: TRBJ2-3; D: TRBD2; CDR3: CAGGSGGGTTQYF; DNA: TGTGCAGGGGGTAGCGGGGGAGGGACTACGCAGTATTTT
size: .; V: TRBV27; J: TRBJ1-2; D: .; CDR3: CASSPFPTAYYGYTF; DNA: TGTGCCAGCAGCCCCTTTCCGACAGCCTACTATGGCTACACCTTC
size: few; V: TRBV2; J: TRBJ2-3; D: .; CDR3: CASAATDTQYF; DNA: TGTGCGTCGGCGGCCACAGATACGCAGTATTTT
size: .; V: TRBV27; J: TRBJ2-1; D: TRBD2; CDR3: CASSSGLAYNEQFF; DNA: TGTGCCAGCAGCTCGGGACTAGCTTACAATGAGCAGTTCTTC
size: .; V: TRBV7-9; J: TRBJ2-1; D: TRBD1; CDR3: CASSIGQGGVNEQFF; DNA: TGTGCCAGCAGTATAGGACAGGGGGGTGTAAATGAGCAGTTCTTC
size: .; V: TRBV6-5; J: TRBJ1-3; D: .; CDR3: CASSYSPGSGNTIYF; DNA: TGTGCCAGCAGTTACTCGCCAGGCTCTGGAAACACCATATATTTT
size: .; V: TRBV10-3; J: TRBJ2-7; D: TRBD1; CDR3: CAISEYRGSYEQYF; DNA: TGTGCCATCAGTGAATACAGGGGATCCTACGAGCAGTACTTC
size: once; V: TRBV25-1; J: TRBJ2-5; D: .; CDR3: CASSDVLARETQYF; DNA: TGTGCCAGCAGTGACGTATTAGCTAGAGAGACCCAGTACTTC
size: .; V: TRBV7-9; J: TRBJ1-3; D: TRBD1; CDR3: CASGQGSGNTIYF; DNA: TGTGCCAGCGGACAGGGTTCTGGAAACACCATATATTTT
size: .; V: TRBV5-4; J: TRBJ2-4; D: .; CDR3: CASSLIDGAGKNIQYF; DNA: TGTGCCAGCAGCTTGATTGATGGGGCAGGAAAAAACATTCAGTACTTC
size: few; V: TRBV7-2; J: TRBJ1-2; D: .; CDR3: CASSLVSGFNYGYTF; DNA: TGTGCCAGCAGCTTAGTTTCAGGGTTTAACTATGGCTACACCTTC
size: .; V: TRBV18; J: TRBJ2-7; D: TRBD2; CDR3: CASSQPGLAGVLEQYF; DNA: TGTGCCAGCTCGCAGCCGGGACTAGCGGGAGTGCTCGAGCAGTACTTC
size: .; V: TRBV29-1; J: TRBJ2-3; D: .; CDR3: CSVETAPGTDTQYF; DNA: TGCAGCGTTGAAACCGCGCCGGGCACAGATACGCAGTATTTT
size: .; V: TRBV7-9; J: TRBJ1-2; D: TRBD1; CDR3: CASSLTGENGYTF; DNA: TGTGCCAGCAGCCTCACAGGGGAAAATGGCTACACCTTC
size: .; V: TRBV2; J: TRBJ2-1; D: TRBD2; CDR3: CASSGLAGEQFF; DNA: TGTGCCAGCAGTGGACTAGCGGGAGAGCAGTTCTTC
size: .; V: TRBV7-3; J: TRBJ2-3; D: .; CDR3: CASSSTNRDVTDTQYF; DNA: TGTGCCAGCAGCTCCACCAACAGGGATGTAACAGATACGCAGTATTTT
size: few; V: TRBV4-2; J: TRBJ2-7; D: TRBD1; CDR3: CASSQDYRGPYEQYF; DNA: TGTGCCAGCAGCCAAGACTACAGGGGGCCCTACGAGCAGTACTTC
size: .; V: TRBV6-6; J: TRBJ2-1; D: TRBD1; CDR3: CASSSTPGQGNNEQFF; DNA: TGTGCCAGCAGCTCTACGCCGGGACAGGGCAACAATGAGCAGTTCTTC
size: few; V: TRBV15; J: TRBJ1-2; D: TRBD1; CDR3: CATKWDRGNYGYTF; DNA: TGTGCCACCAAATGGGACAGGGGCAACTATGGCTACACCTTC
size: .; V: TRBV7-3; J: TRBJ2-4; D: TRBD2; CDR3: CASSSRTSGDIQYF; DNA: TGTGCCAGCAGCTCTAGGACTAGCGGGGACATTCAGTACTTC
size: .; V: TRBV4-1; J: TRBJ2-1; D: TRBD2; CDR3: CASSQAGTSGGGEQFF; DNA: TGCGCCAGCAGCCAAGCCGGGACTAGCGGAGGGGGGGAGCAGTTCTTC
size: .; V: TRBV7-2; J: TRBJ1-2; D: .; CDR3: CASSPGVGAQGYTF; DNA: TGTGCCAGCAGCCCGGGCGTGGGGGCTCAAGGCTACACCTTC
size: .; V: TRBV18; J: TRBJ1-6; D: .; CDR3: CASSPREEPSPLHF; DNA: TGTGCCAGCTCACCCCGGGAAGAACCCTCACCCCTCCACTTT
size: .; V: TRBV5-4; J: TRBJ2-1; D: .; CDR3: CASVSQGTYNEQFF; DNA: TGTGCCAGCGTAAGTCAGGGCACCTACAATGAGCAGTTCTTC
size: once; V: TRBV5-6; J: TRBJ1-5; D: .; CDR3: CASSLVDGGEPQHF; DNA: TGTGCCAGCAGCTTGGTTGACGGGGGGGAGCCCCAGCATTTT
size: .; V: TRBV5-5; J: TRBJ2-1; D: .; CDR3: CASSLSGGSSYNEQFF; DNA: TGTGCCAGCAGCTTGAGTGGGGGGAGCTCCTACAATGAGCAGTTCTTC
size: .; V: TRBV29-1; J: TRBJ1-5; D: TRBD1; CDR3: CSVSGQDNQPQHF; DNA: TGCAGCGTATCGGGACAGGACAATCAGCCCCAGCATTTT
size: .; V: TRBV5-6; J: TRBJ1-2; D: .; CDR3: CASSVQGYGYTF; DNA: TGTGCCAGCAGCGTACAGGGTTATGGCTACACCTTC
size: .; V: TRBV7-2; J: TRBJ1-1; D: .; CDR3: CASSHDSYEAFF; DNA: TGTGCCAGCAGCCACGACAGCTATGAAGCTTTCTTT
size: .; V: TRBV29-1; J: TRBJ2-7; D: TRBD2; CDR3: CSVLASSGLAGGQYF; DNA: TGCAGCGTCCTAGCCTCTAGCGGACTAGCGGGAGGACAGTACTTC
size: .; V: TRBV4-3; J: TRBJ1-2; D: .; CDR3: CASSQTANNYGYTF; DNA: TGCGCCAGCAGCCAAACAGCAAATAACTATGGCTACACCTTC
size: .; V: TRBV7-2; J: TRBJ2-5; D: .; CDR3: CASSLASSYGIETQYF; DNA: TGTGCCAGCAGCTTAGCGTCTAGCTATGGGATAGAGACCCAGTACTTC
size: .; V: TRBV6-1; J: TRBJ1-5; D: .; CDR3: CASSDPRQALWGQPQHF; DNA: TGTGCCAGCAGTGACCCGAGACAGGCTCTCTGGGGTCAGCCCCAGCATTTT
size: .; V: TRBV2; J: TRBJ2-5; D: .; CDR3: CASSVELGTQYF; DNA: TGTGCCAGCAGTGTGGAGCTTGGGACCCAGTACTTC
size: .; V: TRBV7-9; J: TRBJ1-3; D: .; CDR3: CASSFVMGPSGNTIYF; DNA: TGTGCCAGCAGCTTTGTAATGGGGCCCTCTGGAAACACCATATATTTT
size: .; V: TRBV5-1; J: TRBJ1-1; D: .; CDR3: CASTLLGPMNTEAFF; DNA: TGCGCCAGCACCCTATTGGGGCCCATGAACACTGAAGCTTTCTTT
size: .; V: TRBV7-2; J: TRBJ2-7; D: .; CDR3: CASSLGGQGAGYEQYF; DNA: TGTGCCAGCAGCTTGGGGGGGCAGGGGGCTGGGTACGAGCAGTACTTC
size: .; V: TRBV14; J: TRBJ1-2; D: TRBD1; CDR3: CASSPRTGDGYTF; DNA: TGTGCCAGCAGCCCGAGGACAGGGGATGGCTACACCTTC
size: .; V: TRBV6-6; J: TRBJ1-5; D: TRBD1; CDR3: CASSKPRGQGNQPQHF; DNA: TGTGCCAGCAGTAAACCCCGCGGACAGGGGAATCAGCCCCAGCATTTT
size: .; V: TRBV5-4; J: TRBJ2-1; D: .; CDR3: CASSLVLESYNEQFF; DNA: TGTGCCAGCAGCTTGGTACTAGAATCCTACAATGAGCAGTTCTTC
size: .; V: TRBV5-4; J: TRBJ2-5; D: .; CDR3: CASSLGRYQETQYF; DNA: TGTGCCAGCAGCTTGGGGCGGTACCAAGAGACCCAGTACTTC
size: few; V: TRBV7-9; J: TRBJ1-5; D: TRBD1; CDR3: CASSALTGSGHSNQPQHF; DNA: TGTGCCAGCAGCGCCTTGACAGGGAGTGGGCATAGCAATCAGCCCCAGCATTTT
size: .; V: TRBV2; J: TRBJ2-1; D: TRBD2; CDR3: CASSELLAGVNEQFF; DNA: TGTGCCAGCAGTGAATTACTAGCGGGGGTAAATGAGCAGTTCTTC
size: .; V: TRBV5-4; J: TRBJ2-3; D: TRBD2; CDR3: CASTTLAGSTDTQYF; DNA: TGTGCCAGCACCACCCTAGCGGGGAGCACAGATACGCAGTATTTT
size: .; V: TRBV5-4; J: TRBJ2-1; D: TRBD2; CDR3: CASSGVLAGDNEQFF; DNA: TGTGCCAGCAGCGGGGTGCTAGCGGGAGACAATGAGCAGTTCTTC
size: .; V: TRBV13; J: TRBJ2-1; D: TRBD2; CDR3: CASSMGLAGVSSYNEQFF; DNA: TGTGCCAGCAGCATGGGACTAGCGGGAGTTTCCTCCTACAATGAGCAGTTCTTC
size: .; V: TRBV5-1; J: TRBJ2-2; D: .; CDR3: CASCIGNPSRGGELFF; DNA: TGCGCCAGCTGCATTGGTAATCCTAGCCGGGGCGGGGAGCTGTTTTTT